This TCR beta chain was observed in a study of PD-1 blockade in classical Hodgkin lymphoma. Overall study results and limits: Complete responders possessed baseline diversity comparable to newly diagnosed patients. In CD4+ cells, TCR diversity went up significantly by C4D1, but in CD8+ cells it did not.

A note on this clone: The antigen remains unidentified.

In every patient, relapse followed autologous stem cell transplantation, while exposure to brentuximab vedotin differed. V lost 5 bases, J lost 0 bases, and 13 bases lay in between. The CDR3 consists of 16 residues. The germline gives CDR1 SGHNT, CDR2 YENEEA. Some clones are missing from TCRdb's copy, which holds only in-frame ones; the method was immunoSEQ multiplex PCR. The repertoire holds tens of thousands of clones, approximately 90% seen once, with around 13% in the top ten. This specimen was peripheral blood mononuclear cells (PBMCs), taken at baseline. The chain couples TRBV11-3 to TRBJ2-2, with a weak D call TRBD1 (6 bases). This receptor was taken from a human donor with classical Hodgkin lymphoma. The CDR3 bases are TGTGCCAGCAGCCCTAACTGGACAGCGAACACCGGGGAGCTGTTTTTT. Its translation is CASSPNWTANTGELFF. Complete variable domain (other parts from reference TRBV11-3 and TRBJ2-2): EAGVVQSPRYKIIEKKQPVAFWCNPISGHNTLYWYLQNLGQGPELLIRYENEEAVDDSQLPKDRFSAERLKGVDSTLKIQPAELGDSAVYLCASSPNWTANTGELFFGEGSRLTVL.